This entry lists 15 T cell receptor beta chains sequenced from one sample in a study of cytomegalovirus exposure and HLA in healthy donors. Primers included in the PCR were 60 Vbeta and 13 Jbeta primers. The repertoire was sequenced with immunoSEQ multiplex PCR; TCRdb's copy has only in-frame clones and lacks some. The table lists some 130,000 clones, around 60% of them singletons, with about 9% in the top ten. Sequencing used PBMCs. These TCRs come from a man aged 40-55 years in good health and CMV-seropositive.

A few counts support this clone. This chain links TRBV5-1 with TRBJ1-2; 8 positions match TRBD1. V gave up 4 bases and J gave up 7 bases; unmatched junction bases: 9. CDR3 size: 14 residues. The germline CDR1 and CDR2 sequences are SGHRS and YFSETQ. The CDR3 protein is CASSLGQETGGYTF. Written as DNA, the CDR3 is TGCGCCAGCAGCCTGGGACAGGAGACGGGTGGCTACACCTTC. The variable domain in full, completed from reference TRBV5-1 and TRBJ1-2, reads KAGVTQTPRYLIKTRGQQVTLSCSPISGHRSVSWYQQTPGQGLQFLFEYFSETQRNKGNFPGRFSGRQFSNSRSEMNVSTLELGDSALYLCASSLGQETGGYTFGSGTRLTVV.

The chain is built from TRBV29-1 and TRBJ2-1, with 13 bases matching TRBD2. The germline gives CDR1 SQVTM, CDR2 ANQGSEA. V shed 4 bases, J shed 7 bases, and the junction held 7 bases outside the gene matches. The CDR3 contains 15 residues. CDR3 in amino acids: CSVGLAGGRVNEQFF. In DNA form, the CDR3 reads TGCAGCGTTGGACTAGCGGGAGGTCGAGTGAATGAGCAGTTCTTC.

This chain joins TRBV7-3 and TRBJ1-2, with TRBD1 matching over 10 bases. Germline values: CDR1 SGHTA, CDR2 FQGTGA. V was pared by 1 base and J by 6 bases, with 5 bases of the junction left unmatched. The CDR3 has 15 residues. Here the CDR3 DNA reads TGTGCCAGCAGCTTAAGTCGACAGGGGGCGAATGGCTACACCTTC. Amino acid sequence: CASSLSRQGANGYTF.

This clone was seen a single time. The chain couples TRBV6-1 to TRBJ1-3, with a possible D match to TRBD1 (6 bases). Looked up from germline, CDR1 is MNHNS and CDR2 is SASEGT. V dropped 4 bases and J dropped 2 bases, with 12 bases sitting between them. This CDR3 contains 15 residues. The CDR3 is CASSVERTAGNTIYF. The CDR3 DNA follows: TGTGCCAGCAGTGTAGAAAGGACAGCTGGAAACACCATATATTTT.

The rearrangement uses TRBV7-9 and TRBJ1-3; D may be TRBD1 (6 bases). CDR1 and CDR2 from the germline V gene are SEHNR and FQNEAQ (reference sequence). V lost 0 bases to trimming and J lost 3 bases, with 15 bases between them. The CDR3 has 17 residues. The CDR3 is CASSLASQGTGGNTIYF. CDR3 in DNA: TGTGCCAGCAGCTTAGCGTCACAGGGTACTGGTGGAAACACCATATATTTT.

This sequence joins TRBV30 and TRBJ2-1; D not certain. Germline V gene data show CDR1 as GTSNPN and CDR2 as SVGIG (reference sequence). The CDR3 covers 11 residues. Trimming took off 3 bases at V and 7 bases at J, with 7 bases between the two ends. Written as DNA, the CDR3 is TGTGCCTGGAGCCCGAGGAATGAGCAGTTCTTC. Protein product: CAWSPRNEQFF.

The chain employs TRBV7-2 and TRBJ2-7, with TRBD2 as a possible D gene (5 bases). The germline V and J ends were trimmed by 3 bases and 7 bases, with 16 bases remaining between them. This CDR3 has 14 residues. Germline values: CDR1 SGHTA, CDR2 FQGNSA. Here the CDR3 reads CASSFFAPPGEQYF. Here the CDR3 DNA reads TGTGCCAGCAGCTTTTTTGCACCTCCGGGGGAGCAGTACTTC.

This chain links TRBV5-8 with TRBJ1-4; 9 bases align to TRBD1. The ends lost 4 bases at V and 5 bases at J; junction bases unmatched: 6. Germline values: CDR1 SGHTS, CDR2 YDEGEE. This CDR3 comprises 15 residues. CDR3 protein: CASSPRDRVNEKLFF. The CDR3 coding sequence is TGTGCCAGCAGCCCCCGGGACAGGGTGAATGAAAAACTGTTTTTT.

The chain recombines TRBV29-1 with TRBJ1-5; no clear D gene. Between the trimmed V and J ends, which lost 6 bases and 0 bases, there was a span of 9 bases. Germline CDR1 reads SQVTM; CDR2 reads ANQGSEA. CDR3 length: 13 residues. CDR3 sequence: CSVSENSNQPQHF. The CDR3 DNA reads as TGCAGCGTCAGTGAAAATAGCAATCAGCCCCAGCATTTT.

The V call is TRBV19, the J call TRBJ1-5; the D gene is possibly TRBD1 (5 bases). Trimming cost V 1 base and J 4 bases, with 8 bases left between them. This CDR3 region has 14 residues. Germline loops: CDR1 LNHDA, CDR2 SQIVND (reference sequence). CDR3 loop: CASSIGGANQPQHF. CDR3 sequence (DNA): TGTGCCAGTAGTATAGGGGGCGCGAATCAGCCCCAGCATTTT. The full variable domain, its missing parts supplied by reference TRBV19 and TRBJ1-5, is DGGITQSPKYLFRKEGQNVTLSCEQNLNHDAMYWYRQDPGQGLRLIYYSQIVNDFQKGDIAEGYSVSREKKESFPLTVTSAQKNPTAFYLCASSIGGANQPQHFGDGTRLSIL.

This chain joins TRBV4-1 and TRBJ1-2; 10 nucleotides line up with TRBD1. CDR3 length: 15 residues. Germline CDR1 reads MGHRA; CDR2 reads YSYEKL. Trimming removed 0 bases from V and 7 bases from J; junction bases left unmatched: 5. CDR3 region: CASSQDDRGLSGYTF. In nucleotides, the CDR3 is TGCGCCAGCAGCCAAGACGACAGGGGGCTAAGTGGCTACACCTTC.

Only a few counts were recorded for this clone. The CDR3 loop reads CASSLSDRGTDTQYF. Here the CDR3 DNA reads TGTGCCAGCAGCTTATCAGACAGGGGTACAGATACGCAGTATTTT. The chain couples TRBV7-6 to TRBJ2-3; 8 bases are a match to TRBD1. The CDR3 covers 15 residues. Germline CDR1 SGHVS, CDR2 FNYEAQ. The V and J ends lost 2 bases and 3 bases, in that order; junction bases with no gene match: 4.

This clone was seen only a few times. V is TRBV7-9 and J is TRBJ1-1; 7 positions agree with TRBD1. V gave up 1 base and J gave up 7 bases; unmatched junction bases: 0. Germline CDR1 and CDR2: SEHNR and FQNEAQ (reference sequence). The CDR3 covers 12 residues. The DNA for the CDR3 is TGTGCCAGCAGCTTAGGGGACAGTGAAGCTTTCTTT. Encoded protein: CASSLGDSEAFF.

The rearrangement uses TRBV6-1 and TRBJ1-4; possible D gene TRBD1, 5 bases. Germline CDR1 MNHNS, CDR2 SASEGT. This CDR3 region has 14 residues. Trimming shortened V by 1 base and J by 11 bases, and 14 bases separated the two germline ends. As DNA, the CDR3 is TGTGCCAGCAGTGAAGGCGGTTGGAAGGGGAAACTGTTTTTT. Translation: CASSEGGWKGKLFF.

The gene calls are TRBV5-1 and TRBJ2-2; 8 nucleotides agree with TRBD1. The CDR3 has 16 residues. In germline, CDR1 is SGHRS, CDR2 YFSETQ. The trim removed 4 bases at V and 1 base at J, leaving 6 bases unmatched. The DNA for the CDR3 is TGCGCCAGCAGCCCCCAGGGGGCAGGGAACACCGGGGAGCTGTTTTTT. This translates into CASSPQGAGNTGELFF.